One and the same sample provided the 7 T cell receptor beta chains below, sequenced in a study of CD8+CD57+ T cells in acquired aplastic anemia. Investigators profiled TCR beta VDJ and CDR3 from genomic DNA template. TCRdb itself ran the reads through MiXCR, one entry per CDR3 protein. Altogether about 160,000 distinct CDR3 sequences are present, over 70% being singletons, with the ten largest covering more than 35%. Before being chosen for sequencing, patients had shown CD8+CD57+ cell expansion by flow cytometry. Sequencing was performed on sorted CD4+, CD8+, or CD8+CD57+ T cells (not recorded which) from PBMCs. Source of these receptors: a human donor with aplastic anemia.

This clonotype was counted between two and nine times. This rearrangement joins TRBV25-1 to TRBJ2-1; 7 bases are shared with TRBD2. Unmatched junction bases numbered 4, after V lost 0 bases and J lost 2 bases. Germline V gives CDR1 MGHDK, CDR2 SYGVNS. The CDR3 runs 16 residues. Written as DNA, the CDR3 is TGTGCCAGCAGTGAATATACGGGAGGCGCCTACAATGAGCAGTTCTTC. It yields the protein CASSEYTGGAYNEQFF.

This chain links TRBV25-1 with TRBJ2-1; 14 positions match TRBD2. This CDR3 has 16 amino acids. From germline, CDR1 is MGHDK and CDR2 SYGVNS. J was trimmed by 7 bases and V by 1 base; bases with no gene match: 3. The CDR3 region has the DNA TGTGCCAGCAGTGAATGGACTAGCGGGAGGCGGAATGAGCAGTTCTTC. Residues: CASSEWTSGRRNEQFF.

CDR3 in DNA: TGTGCCAGTACTCGGGATGAAGGGTCACCCCTCCACTTT. Its protein product is CASTRDEGSPLHF. The chain employs TRBV19 and TRBJ1-6; D gene ambiguous. The CDR3 consists of 13 residues. V lost 7 bases and J lost 10, with 14 bases in between. Germline lookup yields CDR1 LNHDA and CDR2 SQIVND (reference sequence).

The rearrangement uses TRBV20-1 and TRBJ1-1, with D unresolved. The CDR3 consists of 13 residues. V dropped 3 bases and J dropped 6 bases, with 14 bases sitting between them. Per the germline V gene, CDR1 is DFQATT and CDR2 is SNEGSKA (reference sequence). The CDR3 DNA is TGCAGTGCTAGGGCTTCCCAAGGCGCTGAAGCTTTCTTT. It translates to CSARASQGAEAFF.

The chain links TRBV20-1 to TRBJ2-1, with TRBD2 matching over 7 bases. Trimming took 4 bases from V and 7 from J; bases not matched to a gene: 13. The germline gives CDR1 DFQATT, CDR2 SNEGSKA (reference sequence). This CDR3 comprises 15 residues. The CDR3 coding sequence is TGCAGTGCTATAGGTCTAGCGGAAATGGGAAATGAGCAGTTCTTC. Protein sequence: CSAIGLAEMGNEQFF.

This clonotype was observed a few times. The gene calls are TRBV5-1 and TRBJ2-5, with 11 bases that match TRBD2. The CDR3 sequence is 15 residues long. The V gene end was trimmed by 0 bases and the J gene end by 2 bases; junction bases not matched to a gene: 0. From germline, CDR1 is SGHRS and CDR2 YFSETQ. Here the CDR3 reads CASSLASGRQETQYF. In DNA, the CDR3 is TGCGCCAGCAGCTTGGCTAGCGGGAGGCAAGAGACCCAGTACTTC.

The chain is built from TRBV6-4 and TRBJ1-3, with TRBD1 as a possible D gene (5 bases). The germline V gene has CDR1 MRHNA and CDR2 SNTAGT. The CDR3 loop spans 15 amino acids. The ends were cut back, 4 bases at V and 3 bases at J, with 13 bases in the middle. The CDR3 DNA reads as TGTGCCAGCAGTGGCGATAGCGGGGGTGGAAACACCATATATTTT. Its translation is CASSGDSGGGNTIYF.